The 13 T cell receptor beta chains below were found in one sample sequenced in a study of human thymus T cells (dated by TCRdb to about 2020). The thymus tissue came from surgical resects taken out during corrective cardiac surgery. Library prep was done by the immunoSEQ multiplex PCR assay. Drawn from immuneACCESS, this table holds only the in-frame rearrangements with V and J called that TCRdb kept. Clones are partly lost; checked studies trace under half to an unresolved V gene and leave the rest unexplained. Across this sample there are about 130,000 clones, with around 94% seen only once. Of the sample, 0.024% is held by the ten largest clones. Material for sequencing was thymus tissue. These receptors were collected from a boy in the first two years of life with a congenital heart defect but otherwise immunologically healthy.

This sequence joins TRBV13 and TRBJ2-1; TRBD2 agrees at 12 bases. The CDR3 has 16 residues. J lost 6 bases, V lost 4 bases, and 7 bases had no gene match. The germline CDR1 and CDR2 sequences are PRHDT and FYEKMQ (reference sequence). The DNA for the CDR3 is TGTGCCAGCAGCTCACGACTAGCGGGGGACAGCAATGAGCAGTTCTTC. It encodes CASSSRLAGDSNEQFF. The full variable domain, rest sourced from reference TRBV13 and TRBJ2-1, is AAGVIQSPRHLIKEKRETATLKCYPIPRHDTVYWYQQGPGQDPQFLISFYEKMQSDKGSIPDRFSAQQFSDYHSELNMSSLELGDSALYFCASSSRLAGDSNEQFFGPGTRLTVL.

The chain couples TRBV20-1 to TRBJ1-2; D not certain. The CDR3 is 10 amino acids. Germline-derived CDR1 and CDR2 are DFQATT and SNEGSKA (reference sequence). Trimming took off 6 bases at V and 7 bases at J, with 9 bases between the two ends. The CDR3 reads CSAVRRGYTF. CDR3 DNA sequence: TGCAGTGCGGTTAGACGTGGCTACACCTTC.

There are a few counts of this clone. V usage is TRBV28 and J usage is TRBJ2-5; 14 positions match TRBD2. The CDR3 is 16 amino acids. Per germline, CDR1 MDHEN and CDR2 SYDVKM. The trim removed 2 bases at V and 3 bases at J, leaving 2 bases unmatched. This CDR3 is CASSLGTSGGEETQYF. The CDR3 nucleotides read TGTGCCAGCAGTTTAGGGACTAGCGGGGGAGAAGAGACCCAGTACTTC.

The V call is TRBV10-3, the J call TRBJ2-5, with D perhaps assigned TRBD1 or TRBD2 (5 bases each). The germline CDR1 and CDR2 sequences are ENHRY and SYGVKD. The CDR3 covers 15 residues. Trimming cost V 5 bases and J 0 bases, with 13 bases left between them. The CDR3 bases are TGTGCCATCAGTTGGGACGGTGAGAACCAAGAGACCCAGTACTTC. Its translation is CAISWDGENQETQYF.

The V gene is TRBV27, the J gene TRBJ1-1, with unresolved D. In germline, CDR1 is MNHEY, CDR2 SMNVEV (reference sequence). V lost 6 bases and J lost 1, with 12 bases in between. The CDR3 has 14 amino acids. The CDR3 region has the DNA TGTGCCAGCAGATCCCGGGCTCCGAACACTGAAGCTTTCTTT. Amino acids: CASRSRAPNTEAFF.

The chain carries TRBV4-1 and TRBJ2-1, with D maybe TRBD2 (6 bases). This CDR3 has 17 amino acids. Germline loops: CDR1 MGHRA, CDR2 YSYEKL. Trimming pared 0 bases from V and 0 bases from J, leaving 12 bases between. Here the CDR3 DNA reads TGCGCCAGCAGCCAAGATGGCCATAGCGGCTCCTACAATGAGCAGTTCTTC. Translating it yields CASSQDGHSGSYNEQFF.

This chain links TRBV6-4 with TRBJ1-2; no clear D gene. The CDR3 is 14 residues long. Germline CDR1 MRHNA, CDR2 SNTAGT. The V end lost 10 bases, the J end lost 1 base, and 16 bases lay between the germline ends. Written as DNA, the CDR3 is TGTGCCACCGTTCGATGGGAGCATAACTATGGCTACACCTTC. Its protein is CATVRWEHNYGYTF.

This CDR3 is CASSEQTDTQYF. For the CDR3, the DNA is TGCGCCAGCAGTGAACAGACAGATACGCAGTATTTT. This chain uses TRBV10-1 with TRBJ2-3; D remains unclear. Trimming left V 3 bases short and J 3 bases short, with 4 bases between. The CDR3 totals 12 residues. Germline CDR1 reads WNHNN; CDR2 reads SYGVQD (reference sequence).

This sequence joins TRBV7-9 and TRBJ1-2; D unclear. This CDR3 has 11 amino acids. The ends were cut back, 7 bases at V and 8 bases at J, with 11 bases in the middle. The germline gives CDR1 SEHNR, CDR2 FQNEAQ (reference sequence). CDR3 sequence: CASTSGRGYTF. The CDR3 coding sequence is TGTGCCAGCACCTCTGGCAGGGGCTACACCTTC.

This chain joins TRBV27 and TRBJ1-5; D gene unclear. With 10 bases removed from V and 1 base from J, the gap between germline ends came to 14 bases. This CDR3 spans 14 amino acids. Germline CDR1 reads MNHEY; CDR2 reads SMNVEV (reference sequence). The CDR3 loop reads CATSPHISNQPQHF. CDR3 nucleotides: TGTGCCACTAGCCCACATATAAGCAATCAGCCCCAGCATTTT.

The rearrangement uses TRBV29-1 and TRBJ1-2; D may be TRBD1 (5 bases). The CDR3 has 11 residues. Germline V CDR1 and CDR2: SQVTM, ANQGSEA. V shed 8 bases and J shed 4 bases, with 11 bases lying between them. CDR3 region: CSYLGTYGYTF. In nucleotides, the CDR3 is TGCAGCTATCTAGGGACCTATGGCTACACCTTC.

The chain carries TRBV11-2 and TRBJ1-1; 8 bases fit TRBD1. Germline-derived CDR1 and CDR2 are SGHAT and FQNNGV. J was trimmed by 0 bases and V by 4 bases; bases with no gene match: 10. This CDR3 contains 17 residues. CDR3 coding DNA: TGTGCCAGCAGCTCTCGGACAGGGCTGAGGATGAACACTGAAGCTTTCTTT. This codes for CASSSRTGLRMNTEAFF.

Written as DNA, the CDR3 is TGTGCCAGCAGTTACACATCCGGGACAGGGGACTACACCTTC. Translation: CASSYTSGTGDYTF. The chain links TRBV6-5 to TRBJ1-2; 10 bases map to TRBD1. This CDR3 is 14 amino acids long. Looked up from germline, CDR1 is MNHEY and CDR2 is SVGAGI. With 2 bases clipped from V and 10 bases from J, the junction kept 7 bases outside the gene matches.